This T cell receptor beta chain was sequenced during a study of T cells and Merkel cell carcinoma outcomes. A note on this clone: As yet, its antigen is unknown.

General study points: Repertoire plus T-cell density reportedly predicted Merkel cell carcinoma outcomes.

Trimming pared 2 bases from V and 3 bases from J, leaving 2 bases between. Germline V gene data show CDR1 as SGHAT and CDR2 as FQNNGV. The CDR3 runs 11 residues. Assay: immunoSEQ multiplex PCR; the TCRdb copy retains only in-frame clones and omits some. The sample consists of roughly 16,000 clones, approximately 80% of them appearing once. The rearrangement links TRBV11-2 to TRBJ2-7; no clear D. The sample was tumor tissue from Merkel cell carcinoma. The source is a human donor with Merkel cell carcinoma. CDR3 region: CASSLHYEQYF. The CDR3 nucleotides read TGTGCCAGCAGCTTACACTACGAGCAGTACTTC.